The following is a TCR beta chain sequence with its context. This specimen comes from a study of blood T cell repertoires in COVID-19. The wider study: Acute and convalescent COVID-19 samples came from the United States, Italy and Spain. PBMCs, B-cell-depleted T cells, or T cells provided the cDNA or gDNA that made up the material.

Original processing notes: Using reference gene primer amplification, nucleated cell counts were estimated. Profiled with immunoSEQ multiplex PCR; TCRdb holds only in-frame clones, not every one. D and trimming come from the DNA, and the V and J calls and clone size come from that table. The sample consists of 380,000 or so clones, 89% of them appearing once. The specimen was peripheral blood. The clonotype comes from a man aged 35-49 years with acute or convalescent COVID-19.

For the CDR3, the DNA is TGCGCCAGCAGCCTTCGCCTAGCGGGTTCCTACGAGCAGTACTTC. It translates to CASSLRLAGSYEQYF. The V gene is TRBV4-1, the J gene TRBJ2-7; TRBD2 matches 8 bases. This CDR3 is built from 15 residues. V dropped 4 bases and J dropped 1; count of bases not matched to a gene: 6. Germline V CDR1 and CDR2: MGHRA, YSYEKL.